This T cell receptor (beta chain) was found in a study of T cell clonotyping in hematopoietic cell transplantation. CDR1 is LNHDA, CDR2 SQIVND, per germline (reference sequence). The ends lost 3 bases at V and 4 bases at J; junction bases unmatched: 3. The CDR3 has 15 residues. Noted time point: recipient sample about 28 days before transplant, after cytoreduction. Measured with immunoSEQ multiplex PCR; TCRdb has only the in-frame clones, and not every one. The sample lists tens of thousands of clones; 75% to 90% were seen once. The genes are TRBV19 and TRBJ2-1, with 10 bases that match TRBD2. The origin of this receptor is a man aged 55 to 70 with acute myeloid leukemia. Some clones in this sample may be carry-over from other donors' samples. The specimen comprised peripheral blood mononuclear cells, sampled before stem cell transplant. The CDR3 DNA reads as TGTGCCAGTAGTATGTTAGCGGGGGGTTACAATGAGCAGTTCTTC. It is translated as CASSMLAGGYNEQFF.